This T cell receptor beta chain was recovered during a study of early T cells in non-severe SARS-CoV-2 infection. The overall study: Bulk RNA from unsorted whole blood was sequenced; chains were unpaired. Whole-study findings and limits: VDJdb-based annotation leaned toward anti-spike CD8 responses and missed private and CD4 specificities.

Unique molecular identifiers tagged individual cDNA molecules. TCRdb re-derived calls from the 5' RACE reads in MiXCR, one entry per CDR3 protein. The sample yields more than 90,000 distinct CDR3 sequences, 13% seen once. The germline V gene has CDR1 DFQATT and CDR2 SNEGSKA (reference sequence). J lost 2 bases, V lost 5 bases, and 5 bases had no gene match. The CDR3 is made up of 13 amino acids. The table lists this clonotype with a count of one. What it binds is unknown. This sequence was found in an adult who was a healthcare worker with PCR-confirmed SARS-CoV-2 infection or an uninfected control (not recorded which). The chain joins TRBV20-1 to TRBJ2-5; 7 bases are shared with TRBD2. Input material: whole blood. The CDR3 nucleotides read TGCAGTGCTCCGACTAGCAAACAAGAGACCCAGTACTTC. Amino acid sequence: CSAPTSKQETQYF.